This entry describes one T cell receptor (beta chain). The antigen is not known. These data originate in a study of T cells expressing NK-cell markers. Background on the study: With respect to HCMV, most of the eight sequenced donors were seropositive, and one was seronegative.

CDR3 length: 13 amino acids. Germline-derived CDR1 and CDR2 are LNHDA and SQIVND (reference sequence). The cDNA for TCR beta came from 5'RACE template switching with UMIs. With the 5' RACE reads reprocessed, TCRdb shows one record per CDR3 protein and no DNA. The clone table shows hundreds of thousands of distinct CDR3 sequences, with the ten largest holding 7.3%. Study-wide results and limits: The share of CD8+ T cells held by dominant NKG2C+ clonotypes was about 1.0-8% in roughly 6 donors.

Sequencing input: blood T cells: a sorted CD56 or NKG2C T cell subset, CD4+ or CD8+ T cells, or bulk PBMC T cells (not recorded which). This sequence was found in a woman between 18 and 75 years old in good health. The rearrangement links TRBV19 to TRBJ1-1. Here the CDR3 reads CASSPILNTEAFF.